The present T cell receptor beta chain was sequenced within a study of tumor-infiltrating lymphocytes in primary liver carcinoma. With 500 ng total RNA as template and a constant-region primer, TCR beta cDNA was made. Modified slightly, ARM-PCR produced TCR beta libraries over three nested multiplex PCR rounds. The first two PCR rounds used TRBV1-TRBV30 primers with a Cbeta primer, roughly 10 cycles each. One entry per CDR3 protein, called by TCRdb with MiXCR from the multiplex PCR reads. Of hundreds of thousands of distinct CDR3 sequences listed, more than 55% were seen once; the top ten hold about a sixth. Trimming removed 1 base from V and 8 bases from J; junction bases left unmatched: 10. The germline V gene has CDR1 LGHNA and CDR2 YSLEER. The CDR3 consists of 16 residues. Unsorted whole blood yielded blood RNA, and germline DNA was extracted as well.

This rearrangement joins TRBV4-3 to TRBJ2-2; 7 bases are a match to TRBD1. This sequence originates from a woman in her twenties or thirties with primary liver carcinoma and hepatitis B virus infection. The source material was peripheral blood. This CDR3 reads CASSQVTGAPPGELFF. Here the CDR3 DNA reads TGCGCCAGCAGCCAAGTTACAGGGGCCCCCCCAGGGGAGCTGTTTTTT.